This TCR beta chain was sequenced during a study of shared clonotypes between healthy human individuals. Study as a whole: For every donor, three CD4 naive, three CD4 memory, two CD8 naive and one CD8 memory plates were used. Study outcomes and limitations: Rarefaction analysis demonstrated incomplete sorted-subset sequencing notwithstanding large depth.

Adult donors, all healthy and HIV-negative, had no recent acute infections or vaccinations. Per the original methods: ImmunoSEQ output lacked quality scores and full-length reads, limiting matched filtering. Clones were read by immunoSEQ multiplex PCR, and TCRdb kept only the in-frame ones, dropping some. V and J calls and clone size are given by that table; D and trimming were obtained from the DNA. The top ten hold 0.36% of the sample, which has 2 million to 3 million clones, approximately 93% seen once. CDR1 and CDR2 (germline): SEHNR, FQNEAQ (reference sequence). V lost 4 bases to trimming and J lost 5 bases, with 12 bases between them. The CDR3 spans 13 residues. As to this clone: Its antigen is not known.

Sample: naive CD4+ T cells from PBMCs. Specified subset: CD45RA+ positively selected. The chain is built from TRBV7-9 and TRBJ2-7, with D uncertain. The sequence came from a man aged 18 to 29 in good health. Some clones in this sample may be carry-over from other donors' samples. In nucleotides, the CDR3 is TGTGCCAGCAGCTCCCCTAGTAATGACGAGCAGTACTTC. Encoded protein: CASSSPSNDEQYF.